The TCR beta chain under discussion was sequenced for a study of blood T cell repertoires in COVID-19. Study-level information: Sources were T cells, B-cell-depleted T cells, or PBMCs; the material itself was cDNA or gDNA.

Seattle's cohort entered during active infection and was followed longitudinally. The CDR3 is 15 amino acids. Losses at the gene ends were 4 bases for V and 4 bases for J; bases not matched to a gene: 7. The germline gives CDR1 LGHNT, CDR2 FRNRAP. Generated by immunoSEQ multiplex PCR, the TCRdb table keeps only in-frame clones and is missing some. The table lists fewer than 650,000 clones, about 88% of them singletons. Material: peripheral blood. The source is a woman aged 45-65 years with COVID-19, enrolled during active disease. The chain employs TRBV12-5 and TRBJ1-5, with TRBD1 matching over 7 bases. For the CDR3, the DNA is TGTGCTAGTGGTTCCCGACAGGGCTTGAATCAGCCCCAGCATTTT. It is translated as CASGSRQGLNQPQHF.